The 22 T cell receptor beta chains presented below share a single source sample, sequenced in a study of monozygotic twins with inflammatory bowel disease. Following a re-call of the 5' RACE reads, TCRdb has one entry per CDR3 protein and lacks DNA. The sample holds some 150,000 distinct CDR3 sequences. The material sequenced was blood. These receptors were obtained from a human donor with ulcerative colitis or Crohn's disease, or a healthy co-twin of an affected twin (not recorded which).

CDR3 sequence: CSASPGTLHHEQYF. J is TRBJ2-7 and V is TRBV20-1; TCRdb calls TRBD2, which cannot be checked without DNA. The CDR3 sequence is 14 residues long. Germline V gives CDR1 DFQATT, CDR2 SNEGSKA (reference sequence).

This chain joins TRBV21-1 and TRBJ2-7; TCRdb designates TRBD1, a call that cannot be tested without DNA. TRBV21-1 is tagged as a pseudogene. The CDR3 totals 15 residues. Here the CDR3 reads CASSAGTVAPYEQYF.

The CDR3 protein is CASSIALEGGTEAFF. This chain links TRBV19 with TRBJ1-1; the D call from TCRdb, TRBD1, cannot be confirmed without DNA. The CDR3 is 15 amino acids. The germline V gene has CDR1 LNHDA and CDR2 SQIVND (reference sequence).

CDR3: CASCSTSTDTQYF. This sequence joins TRBV25-1 and TRBJ2-3. Germline assignment: CDR1 MGHDK and CDR2 SYGVNS. This CDR3 comprises 13 residues.

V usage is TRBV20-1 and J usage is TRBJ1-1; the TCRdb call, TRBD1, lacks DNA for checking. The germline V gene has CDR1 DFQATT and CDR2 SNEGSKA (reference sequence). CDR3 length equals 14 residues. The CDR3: CSASKGKGDTEAFF.

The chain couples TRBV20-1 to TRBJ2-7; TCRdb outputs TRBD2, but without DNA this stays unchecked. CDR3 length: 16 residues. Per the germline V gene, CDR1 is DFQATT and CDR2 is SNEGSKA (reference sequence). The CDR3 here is CSARVTSGRASYEQYF.

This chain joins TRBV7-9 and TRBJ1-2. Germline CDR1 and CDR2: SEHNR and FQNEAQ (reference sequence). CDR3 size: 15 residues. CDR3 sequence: CAGGDSGRAAEGYTF.

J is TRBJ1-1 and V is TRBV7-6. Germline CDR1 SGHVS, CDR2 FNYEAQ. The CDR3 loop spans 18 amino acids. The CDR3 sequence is CASTTWGPGRVSWSEAFF. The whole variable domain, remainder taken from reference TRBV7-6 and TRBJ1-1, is GAGVSQSPRYKVTKRGQDVALRCDPISGHVSLYWYRQALGQGPEFLTYFNYEAQQDKSGLPNDRFSAERPEGSISTLTIQRTEQRDSAMYRCASTTWGPGRVSWSEAFFGQGTRLTVV.

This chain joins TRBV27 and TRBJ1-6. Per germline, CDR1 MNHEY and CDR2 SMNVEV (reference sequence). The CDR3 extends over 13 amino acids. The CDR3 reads CASSPTYNSPLHF.

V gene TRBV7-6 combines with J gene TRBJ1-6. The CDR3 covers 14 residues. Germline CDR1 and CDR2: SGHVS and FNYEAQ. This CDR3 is CASSLGLKGSPLHF.

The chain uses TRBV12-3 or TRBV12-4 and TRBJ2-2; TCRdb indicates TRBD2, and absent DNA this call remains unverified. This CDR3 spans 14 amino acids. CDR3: CASRPPREDGELFF.

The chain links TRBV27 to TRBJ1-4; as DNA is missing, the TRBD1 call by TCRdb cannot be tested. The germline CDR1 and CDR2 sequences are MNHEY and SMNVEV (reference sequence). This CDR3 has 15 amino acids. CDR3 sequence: CASSLRGGTNEKLFF.

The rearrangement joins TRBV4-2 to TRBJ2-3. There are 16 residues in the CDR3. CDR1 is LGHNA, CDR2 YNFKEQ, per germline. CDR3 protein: CASSQGLASGTDTQYF.

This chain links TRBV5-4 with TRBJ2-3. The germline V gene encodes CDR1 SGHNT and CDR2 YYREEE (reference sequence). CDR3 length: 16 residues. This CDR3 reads CASSLDKATSTDTQYF. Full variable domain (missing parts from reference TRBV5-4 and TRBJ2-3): ETGVTQSPTHLIKTRGQQVTLRCSSQSGHNTVSWYQQALGQGPQFIFQYYREEENGRGNFPPRFSGLQFPNYSSELNVNALELDDSALYLCASSLDKATSTDTQYFGPGTRLTVL.

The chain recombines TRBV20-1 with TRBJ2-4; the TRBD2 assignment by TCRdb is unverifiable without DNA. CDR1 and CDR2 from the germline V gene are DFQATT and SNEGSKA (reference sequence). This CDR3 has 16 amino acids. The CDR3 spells CSAHKQREGIKNIQYF.

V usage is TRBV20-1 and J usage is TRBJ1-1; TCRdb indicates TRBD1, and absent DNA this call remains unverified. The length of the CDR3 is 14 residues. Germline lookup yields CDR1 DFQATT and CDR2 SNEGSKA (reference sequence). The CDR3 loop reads CSASTGALNTEAFF.

The CDR3 here is CASSLTSGSQNIQYF. The chain joins TRBV7-2 to TRBJ2-4; TCRdb selects TRBD2, and the lack of DNA leaves this call unchecked. CDR3 length equals 15 residues. Germline-derived CDR1 and CDR2 are SGHTA and FQGNSA.

The CDR3 is CASSLQPFWNEQYF. The rearrangement links TRBV19 to TRBJ2-7. The CDR3 has 14 residues. Germline-derived CDR1 and CDR2 are LNHDA and SQIVND (reference sequence).

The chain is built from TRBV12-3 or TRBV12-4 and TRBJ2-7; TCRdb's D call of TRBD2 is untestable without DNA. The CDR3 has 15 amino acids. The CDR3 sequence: CASSWTSGSLYEQYF.

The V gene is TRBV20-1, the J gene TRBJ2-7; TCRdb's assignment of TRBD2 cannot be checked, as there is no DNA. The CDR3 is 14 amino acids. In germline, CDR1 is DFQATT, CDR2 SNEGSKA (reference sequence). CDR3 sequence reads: CSAPLREGLREQYF.

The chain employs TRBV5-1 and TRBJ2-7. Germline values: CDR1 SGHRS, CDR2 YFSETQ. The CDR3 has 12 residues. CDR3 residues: CASARESYEQYF.

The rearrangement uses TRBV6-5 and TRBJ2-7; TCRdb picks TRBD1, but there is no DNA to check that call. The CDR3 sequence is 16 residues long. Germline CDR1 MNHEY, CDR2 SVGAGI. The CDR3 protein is CASSYSVGDRALEQYF.